The 7 T cell receptor beta chains listed next were all sequenced from one sample in a study of T cell responses to AZD1222 COVID-19 vaccine (dated by TCRdb to 2020 to 2023). Library creation used the immunoSEQ multiplex PCR assay. TCRdb's version of the immuneACCESS table is confined to in-frame rearrangements and falls short of the full clone set. An unresolved V gene accounts for under half of the shortfall where checked; the remainder is of unknown origin. Here the sample has approximately 140,000 clones; roughly 92% occur a single time. The ten largest clones take up about a tenth of the sample. The meaning of the sample's time point label: about 28 days (+/-7) after the second vaccine dose. The sample here was peripheral blood, taken 28 days after the second AZD1222 dose. These receptors all come from an adult who received the AZD1222 COVID-19 vaccine.

The V call is TRBV30, the J call TRBJ1-2, with 8 bases that match TRBD1. Germline CDR1 and CDR2: GTSNPN and SVGIG (reference sequence). The CDR3 length is 14 residues. The V and J ends lost 5 bases and 0 bases, in that order; junction bases with no gene match: 5. This CDR3 reads CAWARTGTNYGYTF. The CDR3 DNA reads TGTGCCTGGGCCCGGACAGGGACTAACTATGGCTACACCTTC.

The V and J genes are TRBV9 and TRBJ1-2; 10 nucleotides agree with TRBD1. CDR3 length equals 15 residues. Looked up from germline, CDR1 is SGDLS and CDR2 is YYNGEE. V lost 2 bases to trimming and J lost 9 bases; unmatched junction nucleotides: 10. This CDR3 is CASSVRTGGHGSYTF. In nucleotides, the CDR3 is TGTGCCAGCAGCGTCCGGACAGGGGGGCACGGTAGCTACACCTTC.

V and J are TRBV6-2 or TRBV6-3 and TRBJ1-5; weak D call: TRBD1 (5 bases). Germline V CDR1 and CDR2: MNHEY, SVGEGT. The V end lost 4 bases, the J end lost 0 bases, and 19 bases lay between the germline ends. The CDR3 consists of 18 residues. This CDR3 reads CASSSLRPGGYSNQPQHF. CDR3 bases: TGTGCCAGCAGTTCACTTCGGCCGGGGGGTTATAGCAATCAGCCCCAGCATTTT.

This clone was picked up one time. CDR3 nucleotide sequence: TGTGCCAGCAGCAATACAGCGCCTTATGGCTACACCTTC. Amino acid sequence: CASSNTAPYGYTF. The chain recombines TRBV7-9 with TRBJ1-2; unclear D gene. Germline V gene sequence: CDR1 SEHNR, CDR2 FQNEAQ (reference sequence). V was shortened by 5 bases and J by 5 bases, with 12 bases between the two germline ends. CDR3 length: 13 amino acids.

The rearrangement links TRBV19 to TRBJ2-3, with 8 bases fitting TRBD1. This CDR3 is built from 15 residues. Trimming at V came to 6 bases and at J to 0 bases, leaving 5 bases not matched to a gene. Germline values: CDR1 LNHDA, CDR2 SQIVND (reference sequence). The CDR3 DNA reads TGTGCCAGTAGCATTACAGGGGGTAGCACAGATACGCAGTATTTT. It is translated as CASSITGGSTDTQYF.

V is TRBV7-3 and J is TRBJ1-6; a possible D gene is TRBD1 (6 bases). This CDR3 has 14 amino acids. V was clipped by 2 bases and J by 6 bases, with 8 bases between them. Germline V gene data show CDR1 as SGHTA and CDR2 as FQGTGA. CDR3 sequence: CASSLQGSNSPLHF. The DNA of the CDR3 is TGTGCCAGCAGCTTACAGGGGAGTAATTCACCCCTCCACTTT.

The chain couples TRBV5-4 to TRBJ1-6; D gene ambiguous. Trimming pared 0 bases from V and 7 bases from J, leaving 8 bases between. The CDR3 extends over 14 amino acids. Germline CDR1 is SGHNT and CDR2 is YYREEE (reference sequence). The CDR3 here is CASSLGRYNSPLHF. Here the CDR3 DNA reads TGTGCCAGCAGCTTGGGCAGGTACAATTCACCCCTCCACTTT.